This TCR beta chain originates from a study of siplizumab effects on memory and regulatory T cells. CDR3 length: 16 residues. V was pared by 3 bases and J by 2 bases, with 15 bases between. Germline lookup yields CDR1 MGHRA and CDR2 YSYEKL. TCR templates numbering approximately 9.3 x 10^4 were assayed per sample. Assay: immunoSEQ multiplex PCR; the TCRdb copy retains only in-frame clones and omits some. The sample records about 99,000 clones, 93% being singletons. With regard to this clone: The antigen is unknown.

Study-level findings and limits: A small minority of alloreactive clones were mapped to unstimulated subsets. The study found naive T cells seemingly more diverse than memory cells and seemingly major alloresponse contributors.

The V gene is TRBV4-1, the J gene TRBJ2-3; maybe TRBD2 (5 bases). Specimen: Tregs sorted from blood. The clonotype comes from a human donor in good health. The CDR3 protein is CASSQSASPTTDTQYF. The CDR3 DNA follows: TGCGCCAGCAGCCAGTCGGCTAGCCCTACCACAGATACGCAGTATTTT.